The clone carrying this T cell receptor (beta chain) showed up just a few times. This CDR3 region has 16 residues. After removal of 1 base from V and 8 bases from J, the junction contained 5 bases not matched to a gene. Germline CDR1 LGHNA, CDR2 YSLEER. Semi-nested PCR with Nested Universal Primer A followed constant-region reverse priming of full-length variable regions. TCRdb reprocessed the 5' RACE reads with MiXCR, giving one entry per CDR3 protein. The table shows about 11,000 distinct CDR3 sequences, with 40% to 55% occurring only once. The rearrangement uses TRBV4-3 and TRBJ1-6; 10 positions match TRBD1. This receptor was taken from a female donor with breast cancer. Sequencing used tumor-infiltrating naive CD4+ T cells sorted from the breast tumor. Subset reported: naive CD4+ T cells, CD4+CD45RA+CD25-. The CDR3 region has the DNA TGCGCCAGCAGCCAAGGACGACAGGGGGCCGATTCACCCCTCCACTTT. Its translation: CASSQGRQGADSPLHF.